Ten or more counts support the clone carrying this T cell receptor (beta chain). V lost 0 bases and J lost 4; bases outside the gene matches: 10. The CDR3 spans 17 residues. Per the germline V gene, CDR1 is KGHSH and CDR2 is LQKENI. One entry per CDR3 protein results from TCRdb running MiXCR on the 5' RACE reads. The sample records under 15,000 distinct CDR3 sequences, roughly 7.2% being singletons. These data come from a study of T cells after yellow fever vaccination. Whole-study context: SMART-Seq v4 Ultra Low Input served to prepare low-cell-number fractions. Study conclusions and caveats: Post-booster samples contained most primary-vaccination clones (approximately 96% CD4, about 90% CD8). Faster peaking, at day 5 versus 15, marked a secondary response that was weaker.

Material: PBMCs, either bulk or a sorted T-cell subset (CD4+, CD8+, memory, or dextramer-sorted; not recorded which), obtained on the day of the yellow fever booster vaccination. The V and J genes are TRBV18 and TRBJ2-3, with 7 bases that match TRBD1. The clonotype comes from a man aged 18 to 30 who received the YFV17D yellow fever vaccine. The CDR3 reads CASSPPRQGPVADTQYF. The CDR3 DNA follows: TGTGCCAGCTCACCACCCCGACAGGGTCCCGTTGCAGATACGCAGTATTTT.